This T cell receptor (beta chain) was captured by sequencing in a study of shared clonotypes between healthy human individuals. Study-level points and caveats: Naive CD4 clonotype sharing across a few donors was around 5%. In contrast to clonotypes shared by all four donors, non-shared clonotypes had lower generation probabilities.

On this clone itself: What it binds is not known.

The method was immunoSEQ multiplex PCR; TCRdb's version includes in-frame clones alone and lacks a portion of them. The table lists 1.4 million or so clones, approximately 98.5% of them singletons. Donors comprised only Caucasian adults living in Nashville, Tennessee. The specimen sequenced was naive CD4+ T cells sorted from blood. Documented subset: CD45RA+ positively selected. This TCR came from a man aged 30-40 years in good health.

CDR3 in amino acids: CASSPIGSQGPQHF. The CDR3 bases are TGTGCCAGCTCACCGATCGGAAGCCAGGGGCCCCAGCATTTT. The genes are TRBV18 and TRBJ1-5, with a weak D call TRBD1 (5 bases). Trimming removed 3 bases at V and 9 bases at J, with 15 bases between. Germline V gives CDR1 KGHSH, CDR2 LQKENI. This CDR3 has 14 amino acids.